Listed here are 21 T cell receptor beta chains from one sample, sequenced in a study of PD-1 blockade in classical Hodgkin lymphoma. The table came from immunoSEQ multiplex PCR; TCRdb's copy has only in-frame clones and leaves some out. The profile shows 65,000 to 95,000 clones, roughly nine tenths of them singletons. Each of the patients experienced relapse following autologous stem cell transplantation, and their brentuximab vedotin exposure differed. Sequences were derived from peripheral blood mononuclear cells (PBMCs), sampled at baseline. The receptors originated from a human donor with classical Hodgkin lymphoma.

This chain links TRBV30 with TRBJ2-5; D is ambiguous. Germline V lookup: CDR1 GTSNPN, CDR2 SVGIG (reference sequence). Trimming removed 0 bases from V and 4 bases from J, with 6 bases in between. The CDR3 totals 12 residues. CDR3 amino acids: CAWSVNLETQYF. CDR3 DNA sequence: TGTGCCTGGAGTGTAAACCTAGAGACCCAGTACTTC.

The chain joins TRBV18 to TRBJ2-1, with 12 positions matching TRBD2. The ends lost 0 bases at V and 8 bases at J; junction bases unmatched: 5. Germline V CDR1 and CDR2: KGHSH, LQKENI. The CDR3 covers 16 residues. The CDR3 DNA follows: TGTGCCAGCTCACCACCGGGACTAGCGGGCAGTGATGAGCAGTTCTTC. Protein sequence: CASSPPGLAGSDEQFF.

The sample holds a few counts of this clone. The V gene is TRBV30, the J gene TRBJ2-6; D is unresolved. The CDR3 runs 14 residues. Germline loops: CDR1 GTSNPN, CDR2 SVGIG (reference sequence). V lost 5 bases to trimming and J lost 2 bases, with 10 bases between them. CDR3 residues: CAWGHGAGANVLTF. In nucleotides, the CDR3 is TGTGCCTGGGGCCATGGAGCTGGGGCCAACGTCCTGACTTTC.

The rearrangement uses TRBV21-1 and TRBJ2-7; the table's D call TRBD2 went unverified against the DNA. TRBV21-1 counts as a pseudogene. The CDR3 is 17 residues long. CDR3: CASSKTSGRAVGNEQYF. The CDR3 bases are TGTGCCAGCAGCAAAACTAGCGGGAGGGCCGTAGGAAACGAGCAGTACTTC.

In nucleotides, the CDR3 is TGTGCCAGCAGCGCGACCGGGAGCTCCTACAATGAGCAGTTCTTC. Translating gives CASSATGSSYNEQFF. The chain uses TRBV2 and TRBJ2-1, with D perhaps TRBD2 (6 bases). Trimming pared 6 bases from V and 0 bases from J, leaving 12 bases between. This CDR3 comprises 15 residues. The V gene's germline CDR1 is SNHLY and CDR2 FYNNEI.

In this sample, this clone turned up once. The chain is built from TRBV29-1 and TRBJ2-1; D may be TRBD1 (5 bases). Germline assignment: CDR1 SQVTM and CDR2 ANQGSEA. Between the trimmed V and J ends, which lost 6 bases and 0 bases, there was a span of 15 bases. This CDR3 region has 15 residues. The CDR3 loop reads CSVDRQSSSYNEQFF. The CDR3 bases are TGCAGCGTCGATAGACAGAGTAGCTCCTACAATGAGCAGTTCTTC.

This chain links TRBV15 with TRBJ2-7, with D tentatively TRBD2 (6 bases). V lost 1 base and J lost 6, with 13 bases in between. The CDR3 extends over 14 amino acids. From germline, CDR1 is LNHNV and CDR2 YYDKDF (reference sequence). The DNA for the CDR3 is TGTGCCACCAGCAGAGGGGAGGCGGCGGGCGAGCAGTACTTC. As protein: CATSRGEAAGEQYF.

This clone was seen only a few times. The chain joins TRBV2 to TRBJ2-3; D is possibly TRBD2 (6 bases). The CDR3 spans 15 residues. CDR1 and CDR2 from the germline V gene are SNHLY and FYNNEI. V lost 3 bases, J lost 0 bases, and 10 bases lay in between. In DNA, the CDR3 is TGTGCCAGCAGTGAGGGGACTTCTAGCACAGATACGCAGTATTTT. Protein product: CASSEGTSSTDTQYF.

The CDR3 region has the DNA TGTGCCAGCAGTGATTTGGGTTATCAGCCCCAGCATTTT. Amino acids: CASSDLGYQPQHF. The V gene is TRBV6-1, the J gene TRBJ1-5, with D hard to call. Trimming took 3 bases from V and 5 from J, leaving 8 bases between them. CDR3 length: 13 amino acids. CDR1 is MNHNS and CDR2 is SASEGT in the germline V gene.

In DNA, the CDR3 is TGTGCCAGCAGCTCCTCGGGACTAGCGGGCAAGAGCTCCTACAATGAGCAGTTCTTC. It translates to CASSSSGLAGKSSYNEQFF. V and J are TRBV11-2 and TRBJ2-1, with 12 bases fitting TRBD2. Germline V gene sequence: CDR1 SGHAT, CDR2 FQNNGV. V trimming: 4 bases; J trimming: 0 bases; junction bases outside the gene matches: 10. The CDR3 runs 19 residues.

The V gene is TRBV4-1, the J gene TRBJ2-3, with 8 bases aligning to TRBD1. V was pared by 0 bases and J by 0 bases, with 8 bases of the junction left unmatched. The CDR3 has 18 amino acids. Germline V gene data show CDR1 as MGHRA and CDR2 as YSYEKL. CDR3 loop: CASSQDYSNRGSTDTQYF. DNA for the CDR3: TGCGCCAGCAGCCAAGATTATAGTAACAGGGGGAGCACAGATACGCAGTATTTT.

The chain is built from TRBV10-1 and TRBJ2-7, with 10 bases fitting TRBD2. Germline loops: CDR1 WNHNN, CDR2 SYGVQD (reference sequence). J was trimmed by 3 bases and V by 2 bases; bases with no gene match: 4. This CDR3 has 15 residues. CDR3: CASSEAASGSYEQYF. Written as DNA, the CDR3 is TGCGCCAGCAGTGAGGCGGCTAGCGGGAGCTACGAGCAGTACTTC.

The CDR3 DNA follows: TGTGCCAGCAGCTTAAAGCAGGGGAACTATGGCTACACCTTC. It yields the protein CASSLKQGNYGYTF. This sequence joins TRBV7-4 and TRBJ1-2; possibly TRBD1 for D (6 bases). In germline, CDR1 is SGHVT, CDR2 SQSDAQ. V lost 2 bases to trimming and J lost 2 bases, with 9 bases between them. The CDR3 consists of 14 residues. Full variable domain (missing parts from reference TRBV7-4 and TRBJ1-2): GAGVSQSPRYKVAKRGRDVALRCDSISGHVTLYWYRQTLGQGSEVLTYSQSDAQRDKSGRPSGRFSAERPERSVSTLKIQRTEQGDSAVYLCASSLKQGNYGYTFGSGTRLTVV.

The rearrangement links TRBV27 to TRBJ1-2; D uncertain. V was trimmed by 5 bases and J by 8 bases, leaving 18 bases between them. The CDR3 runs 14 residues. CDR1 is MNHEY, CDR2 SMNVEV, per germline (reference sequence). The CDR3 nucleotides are TGTGCCAGCAGTCAAACCGGGTCCCTAGAAGGCTACACCTTC. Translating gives CASSQTGSLEGYTF.

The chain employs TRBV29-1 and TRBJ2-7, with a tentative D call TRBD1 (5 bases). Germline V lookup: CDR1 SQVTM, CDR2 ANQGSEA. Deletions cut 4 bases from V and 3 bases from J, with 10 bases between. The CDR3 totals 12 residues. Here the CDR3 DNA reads TGCAGCGTTGGACAGAACCTCTACGAGCAGTACTTC. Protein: CSVGQNLYEQYF.

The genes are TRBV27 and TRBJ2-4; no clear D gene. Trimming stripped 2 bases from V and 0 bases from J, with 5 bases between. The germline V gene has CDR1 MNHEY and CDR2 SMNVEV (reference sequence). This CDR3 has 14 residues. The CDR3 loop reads CASSLVGAKNIQYF. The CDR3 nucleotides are TGTGCCAGCAGTTTAGTGGGAGCCAAAAACATTCAGTACTTC.

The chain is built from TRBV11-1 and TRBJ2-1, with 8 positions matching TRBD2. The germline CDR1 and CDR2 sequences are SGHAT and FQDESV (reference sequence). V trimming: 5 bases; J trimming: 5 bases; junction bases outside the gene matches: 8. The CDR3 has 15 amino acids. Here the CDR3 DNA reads TGTGCCAGCAGCCTCCCCCGCGGGAGGAACAATGAGCAGTTCTTC. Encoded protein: CASSLPRGRNNEQFF.

Here the CDR3 reads CASSRGSSTNYEQYF. The CDR3 DNA reads as TGTGCCAGCAGCCGAGGTTCCTCTACAAACTACGAGCAGTACTTC. The chain is built from TRBV14 and TRBJ2-7; no clear D. Germline V gene sequence: CDR1 SGHDN, CDR2 FVKESK. The CDR3 runs 15 residues. The ends were cut back, 4 bases at V and 3 bases at J, with 16 bases in the middle.

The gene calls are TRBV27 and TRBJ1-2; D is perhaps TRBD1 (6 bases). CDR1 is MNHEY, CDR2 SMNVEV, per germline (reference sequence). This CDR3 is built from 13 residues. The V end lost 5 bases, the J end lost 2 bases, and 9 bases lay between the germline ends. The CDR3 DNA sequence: TGTGCCAGCAGTCACGGACAGAACTATGGCTACACCTTC. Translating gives CASSHGQNYGYTF.

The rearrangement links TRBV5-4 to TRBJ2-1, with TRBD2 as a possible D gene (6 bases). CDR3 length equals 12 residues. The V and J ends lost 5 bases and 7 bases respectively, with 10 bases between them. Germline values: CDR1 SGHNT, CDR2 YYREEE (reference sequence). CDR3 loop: CASRNRENEQFF. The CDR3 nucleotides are TGTGCCAGCAGGAACCGGGAGAATGAGCAGTTCTTC.

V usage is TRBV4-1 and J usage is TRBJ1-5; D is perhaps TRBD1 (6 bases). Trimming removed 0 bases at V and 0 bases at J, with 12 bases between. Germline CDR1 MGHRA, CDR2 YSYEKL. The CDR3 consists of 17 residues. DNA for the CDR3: TGCGCCAGCAGCCAAGATAGGACAGCTTATAGCAATCAGCCCCAGCATTTT. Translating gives CASSQDRTAYSNQPQHF.